This T cell receptor (beta chain) is from a study of Ad26.COV2.S vaccination and SARS-CoV-2 variants. Sample treatment: around 19 received Ad26.COV2.S at low or high dose, single or two shots; about 5 received placebo; per-sample allocation not given. Material that was analyzed had been drawn on day 63 after the first vaccine or placebo injection. Within Boston, the person who donated was an adult of 18-55 years. General study results and limits: Using TCR breadth and depth analyses may have led to underestimated total T cell responses.

Unmatched junction bases numbered 12, after V lost 3 bases and J lost 1 base. Germline CDR1 and CDR2: SGHTS and YDEGEE. The CDR3 length is 19 residues. This clone was seen once. Its antigen is unknown. TCRdb keeps only in-frame clones here, not all; method: immunoSEQ multiplex PCR. The sample has roughly 350,000 clones, around 87% seen once. The material was peripheral blood, obtained in a trial of Ad26.COV2.S vaccine versus placebo. The chain recombines TRBV5-8 with TRBJ2-6; TRBD2 matches at 8 bases. This clonotype was obtained from a person aged 18-60 years who received the Ad26.COV2.S COVID-19 vaccine or a placebo. CDR3 nucleotide sequence: TGTGCCAGCAGCTCCGATCCCGGGGGGGGAGCTTCTGGGGCCAACGTCCTGACTTTC. Amino acids: CASSSDPGGGASGANVLTF.